Listed below are T cell receptor beta chains from one sample, sequenced in a study of PD-1 blockade in classical Hodgkin lymphoma. Sequenced by immunoSEQ multiplex PCR; TCRdb stores in-frame clones only, minus some. The data hold 11,000 to 15,000 clones, with 86% observed a single time. Material: peripheral blood mononuclear cells (PBMCs), obtained at baseline. The receptors here all came from a human donor with classical Hodgkin lymphoma. Each CDR3 is given with its conserved first and last residue. A D gene is named only where the DNA matches it firmly. Expanded clones are given a class, and other clones once, few, many or no size at all.

CDR3	DNA	D	size	J	V
CASTHSASGRGTQYF	TGTGCCAGCACCCACTCGGCTAGCGGGAGAGGTACGCAGTATTTT	TRBD2	.	TRBJ2-3	TRBV5-6
CASSGWGAGEKLFF	TGTGCCAGCAGCGGTTGGGGGGCGGGAGAAAAACTGTTTTTT	.	.	TRBJ1-4	TRBV7-9
CASSPLTGEITYEQYF	TGCGCCAGCAGCCCCCTAACCGGGGAAATCACCTACGAGCAGTACTTC	.	medium-sized	TRBJ2-7	TRBV5-1
CASSSGTGLTEAFF	TGTGCCAGCAGCTCGGGCACAGGGCTCACTGAAGCTTTCTTT	.	.	TRBJ1-1	TRBV5-4
CASRGSSYNEQFF	TGTGCCAGCCGGGGGAGCTCCTACAATGAGCAGTTCTTC	.	.	TRBJ2-1	TRBV28
CASSPLTGESYEQYF	TGTGCCAGCAGTCCCCTAACGGGGGAATCCTACGAGCAGTACTTC	.	.	TRBJ2-7	TRBV27
CASSPRPTGGPTGELFF	TGTGCCAGCAGCCCACGCCCAACAGGGGGGCCAACCGGGGAGCTGTTTTTT	TRBD1	.	TRBJ2-2	TRBV27
CASSQDRTGEQYF	TGTGCCAGCAGCCAAGATCGCACGGGTGAGCAGTACTTC	.	once	TRBJ2-7	TRBV14
CSAGGQGVTGELFF	TGTTCCGCGGGGGGACAGGGTGTTACCGGGGAGCTGTTTTTT	.	once	TRBJ2-2	TRBV28
CASSVSTDTQYF	TGTGCCAGCAGCGTCAGTACAGATACGCAGTATTTT	.	.	TRBJ2-3	TRBV9
CSVEQGLRSDIQYF	TGCAGCGTTGAACAAGGTTTGAGGTCGGACATTCAGTACTTC	.	.	TRBJ2-4	TRBV29-1
CASSLGGENTEAFF	TGCGCCAGCAGCTTGGGGGGTGAGAACACTGAAGCTTTCTTT	.	.	TRBJ1-1	TRBV5-1
CASSLRQTYEQYF	TGCGCCAGCAGCTTACGACAGACCTACGAGCAGTACTTC	.	.	TRBJ2-7	TRBV5-1
CASSSYSSYNQPQHF	TGTGCCAGCAGCTCCTACAGTAGTTACAATCAGCCCCAGCATTTT	.	.	TRBJ1-5	TRBV5-6
CASSQALTSGAGELFF	TGTGCCAGCAGCCAAGCCTTGACTAGCGGTGCCGGGGAGCTGTTTTTT	TRBD2	.	TRBJ2-2	TRBV4-2
CASRPTTSGKTDTQYF	TGTGCCAGCAGACCCACAACTAGCGGGAAGACAGATACGCAGTATTTT	TRBD2	.	TRBJ2-3	TRBV11-2
CASSVRAGGGADTQYF	TGTGCCAGCAGCGTGAGAGCGGGAGGGGGGGCAGATACGCAGTATTTT	TRBD2	.	TRBJ2-3	TRBV9
CASSFRQNNQPQHF	TGTGCCAGCAGTTTCCGACAGAACAATCAGCCCCAGCATTTT	.	.	TRBJ1-5	TRBV27
CASSSTTSGGATDTQYF	TGTGCCAGCAGCTCGACGACTAGCGGGGGGGCCACAGATACGCAGTATTTT	TRBD2	.	TRBJ2-3	TRBV5-6
CASSLVGGGKSYEQYF	TGTGCCAGCAGCTTAGTAGGTGGGGGGAAGAGCTACGAGCAGTACTTC	.	.	TRBJ2-7	TRBV7-2
CASSFGMADTQYF	TGTGCCAGCAGCTTTGGGATGGCAGATACGCAGTATTTT	.	.	TRBJ2-3	TRBV7-3
CASSLPPGRLAGTNNEQFF	TGCGCCAGCAGCTTGCCCCCTGGTCGACTAGCGGGGACAAACAATGAGCAGTTCTTC	TRBD2	.	TRBJ2-1	TRBV5-1
CASSPSRGEDTGELFF	TGCGCCAGCAGTCCTTCGCGGGGGGAGGACACCGGGGAGCTGTTTTTT	TRBD2	.	TRBJ2-2	TRBV23-1
CASSIGDSARNTEAFF	TGCGCCAGCAGCATAGGGGACTCCGCCCGGAACACTGAAGCTTTCTTT	.	.	TRBJ1-1	TRBV5-1
CASSRQRDTEAFF	TGTGCCAGCAGCCGACAGAGGGACACTGAAGCTTTCTTT	.	.	TRBJ1-1	TRBV6-6
CASSSPLAGLYEQYF	TGTGCCAGCAGTTCCCCGTTGGCGGGCCTATACGAGCAGTACTTC	.	.	TRBJ2-7	TRBV27
CASSGGTDTEAFF	TGTGCCAGCAGCGGTGGGACAGACACTGAAGCTTTCTTT	TRBD1	.	TRBJ1-1	TRBV2
CASSLGQGAVSEQYF	TGTGCCAGCAGCCTCGGACAGGGGGCTGTATCCGAGCAGTACTTC	TRBD1	few	TRBJ2-7	TRBV6-5
CASSPYRGKETQYF	TGCGCCAGCAGCCCCTACCGGGGAAAGGAGACCCAGTACTTC	.	.	TRBJ2-5	TRBV4-3
CASSVEAGANTEAFF	TGTGCCAGCAGCGTAGAAGCAGGGGCGAACACTGAAGCTTTCTTT	.	.	TRBJ1-1	TRBV9
CAGRDLHGYTF	TGTGCCGGAAGGGACCTTCATGGCTACACCTTC	.	few	TRBJ1-2	TRBV2
CSAGSGSGSGIETQYF	TGCAGCGCTGGTTCGGGTAGCGGGAGTGGTATCGAGACCCAGTACTTC	TRBD2	.	TRBJ2-5	TRBV29-1
CASSYQGNTGELFF	TGTGCCAGCAGCTATCAGGGGAACACCGGGGAGCTGTTTTTT	.	.	TRBJ2-2	TRBV7-2
CASSLDRGLEYF	TGTGCCAGCTCATTAGACAGGGGGCTAGAGTACTTC	TRBD1	.	TRBJ2-7	TRBV18
CASSPWDSQNEKLFF	TGTGCCAGCAGTCCCTGGGACAGTCAAAATGAAAAACTGTTTTTT	TRBD1	.	TRBJ1-4	TRBV28
CAWRPRDSQVDEQYF	TGTGCCTGGAGACCCCGGGACTCCCAGGTGGACGAGCAGTACTTC	.	.	TRBJ2-7	TRBV30
CASSSWTGSTDTQYF	TGTGCCAGCAGCTCCTGGACAGGGAGCACAGATACGCAGTATTTT	TRBD1	.	TRBJ2-3	TRBV7-6
CARSSRLAGIDEQFF	TGTGCCAGAAGCTCCCGACTAGCGGGAATAGATGAGCAGTTCTTC	TRBD2	.	TRBJ2-1	TRBV5-3
CASSIQGRLYNEQFF	TGTGCCAGCAGTATTCAGGGAAGACTATACAATGAGCAGTTCTTC	.	.	TRBJ2-1	TRBV27
CASTLYRGPSYEQYF	TGTGCCAGCACCCTTTACAGGGGACCCTCCTACGAGCAGTACTTC	TRBD1	.	TRBJ2-7	TRBV28
CAWNRGLLLSPLHF	TGTGCCTGGAACAGGGGGCTTTTACTTTCACCCCTCCACTTT	TRBD1	.	TRBJ1-6	TRBV30
CASSLRYGNTIYF	TGTGCCAGCAGTTTAAGATATGGAAACACCATATATTTT	.	.	TRBJ1-3	TRBV27
CASSLWGREETQYF	TGTGCCAGCAGCTTATGGGGGCGCGAGGAGACCCAGTACTTC	.	.	TRBJ2-5	TRBV13
CATSRAQGAYEKLFF	TGTGCCACCAGCAGAGCACAGGGGGCGTATGAAAAACTGTTTTTT	TRBD1	.	TRBJ1-4	TRBV15
CATLGIGTDTQYF	TGTGCCACCCTGGGAATCGGCACAGATACGCAGTATTTT	.	.	TRBJ2-3	TRBV10-3
CASSIAGAGVYGYTF	TGTGCCAGTAGTATAGCAGGCGCCGGGGTTTATGGCTACACCTTC	.	.	TRBJ1-2	TRBV19
CASSPRTSGSNEQFF	TGTGCCAGCAGCCCGAGGACTAGCGGGAGCAATGAGCAGTTCTTC	TRBD2	.	TRBJ2-1	TRBV5-4
CASSFGTAEAFF	TGTGCCAGCAGCTTCGGGACAGCTGAAGCTTTCTTT	TRBD1	.	TRBJ1-1	TRBV7-9
CASSPRVSSYNEQFF	TGTGCCAGCTCACCCAGGGTAAGCTCCTACAATGAGCAGTTCTTC	.	.	TRBJ2-1	TRBV18
CSVALTSGVQETQYF	TGCAGCGTCGCCCTGACTAGCGGGGTTCAAGAGACCCAGTACTTC	TRBD2	.	TRBJ2-5	TRBV29-1
CASSHRTSGRTDTQYF	TGTGCCAGCAGCCACCGGACTAGCGGGAGAACAGATACGCAGTATTTT	TRBD2	.	TRBJ2-3	TRBV5-6
CASSATSGGETQYF	TGTGCCAGCAGCGCGACTAGCGGGGGAGAGACCCAGTACTTC	TRBD2	.	TRBJ2-5	TRBV7-7
CASSVVETTEAFF	TGTGCCAGCAGCGTAGTGGAGACCACTGAAGCTTTCTTT	.	.	TRBJ1-1	TRBV9
CASSSGGSNEQFF	TGTGCCAGCAGCAGCGGGGGGTCAAATGAGCAGTTCTTC	TRBD2	.	TRBJ2-1	TRBV13
CASSLRLRGRLYEQFF	TGTGCCAGCAGCTTACGTCTCCGGGGGCGCTTATATGAGCAGTTCTTC	.	.	TRBJ2-1	TRBV7-9
CASSQGGSYQETQYF	TGCGCCAGCAGCCAAGGGGGGTCGTACCAAGAGACCCAGTACTTC	.	.	TRBJ2-5	TRBV4-1
CASSPPKWREGTGELFF	TGTGCCAGCAGCCCCCCCAAGTGGCGGGAGGGCACCGGGGAGCTGTTTTTT	TRBD2	.	TRBJ2-2	TRBV9